The clone carrying this TCR beta chain was seen only once. What it recognizes is unknown. The data originate from a study of shared clonotypes between healthy human individuals. Overall study: There were three CD4 naive, three CD4 memory, two CD8 naive and one CD8 memory plates per donor.

Study outcomes and limitations: Generation probabilities of non-shared clonotypes were lower (relative to those shared by all four donors). Rarefaction showed that sequencing of sorted subsets was incomplete (despite large depth).

The table came from immunoSEQ multiplex PCR; TCRdb's copy has only in-frame clones and leaves some out. This sample has hundreds of thousands of clones; roughly 72% occur once, and the top ten carry 1.5% to 2%. This CDR3 contains 15 residues. Germline values: CDR1 SEHNR, CDR2 FQNEAQ (reference sequence). Trimming removed 5 bases from V and 0 bases from J, with 10 bases in between. Adults of Caucasian background living in Nashville, Tennessee made up all donors. This chain links TRBV7-9 with TRBJ2-2; D is unclear. The sample consisted of memory CD4+ T cells sorted from blood. The subset here: CD45RA-negative fraction. This receptor was taken from a woman aged 25 to 39 in good health. The CDR3 loop is CASSPRVPNTGELFF. As DNA, the CDR3 is TGTGCCAGCAGCCCCCGGGTTCCGAACACCGGGGAGCTGTTTTTT.